This T cell receptor (beta chain) was documented in a study of cytomegalovirus exposure and HLA in healthy donors. Whole-study results and caveats: Follow-up analysis later connected one missense variant in DCLRE1C with trimming of TCR beta V- and J-genes. Sequencing likely produced, as an artifact, a cluster of highly shared sequence variants.

This PCR relied on a set of 60 Vbeta primers and 13 Jbeta primers. The method was immunoSEQ multiplex PCR; TCRdb's version includes in-frame clones alone and lacks a portion of them. Seen here are approximately 160,000 clones, 68% observed once, and the top ten hold around 2.8%. The CDR3 contains 15 residues. V lost 5 bases and J lost 0; bases outside the gene matches: 3. Germline CDR1 is MNHEY and CDR2 is SVGAGI. A remark on this clone: Its antigen remains unknown.

The origin of this receptor is a woman aged 35 to 49 in good health and CMV-seropositive. Sequenced sample: PBMCs. This rearrangement joins TRBV6-5 to TRBJ2-3; 9 nucleotides match TRBD1. Here the CDR3 reads CASSKGQGSTDTQYF. The CDR3 DNA is TGTGCCAGCAGTAAAGGACAGGGGAGCACAGATACGCAGTATTTT.